These 21 T cell receptor beta chains share one sample of origin, sequenced in a study of spatial heterogeneity in lung cancer. Time point defined: sample taken at primary tumor resection. No cell sorting; template was whole RNA from tumor, lung tissue or PBMC. TCRdb reprocessed the 5' RACE reads with MiXCR, giving one entry per CDR3 protein. The top ten hold 6.9% of the sample, which has 80,000 to 95,000 distinct CDR3 sequences, roughly 10% seen once. The source material was PBMCs, sampled at surgery. The receptors originated from a male donor with early-stage non-small cell lung cancer.

In this sample, this clonotype turned up many times. The CDR3 DNA sequence: TGTGCCAGCAGCTCTGGGACAGTTGGCTACACCTTC. It translates to CASSSGTVGYTF. This chain links TRBV7-3 with TRBJ1-2; TRBD1 matches 7 bases. CDR1 is SGHTA, CDR2 FQGTGA, per germline. V gave up 4 bases and J gave up 7 bases; unmatched junction bases: 3. The CDR3 has 12 amino acids.

The chain has TRBV7-7 and TRBJ2-5; D is perhaps TRBD1 (6 bases). Trimming pared 0 bases from V and 4 bases from J, leaving 15 bases between. Germline V gene sequence: CDR1 SSHAT, CDR2 FNYEAQ (reference sequence). CDR3 length equals 16 residues. The CDR3 DNA follows: TGTGCCAGCAGCTTAGCGTCGGCAAGGGGGATAGAGACCCAGTACTTC. Translation gives CASSLASARGIETQYF.

The V and J genes are TRBV6-6 and TRBJ2-4; 8 positions match TRBD1. Germline CDR1 MNHNY, CDR2 SVGAGI (reference sequence). The ends lost 5 bases at V and 16 bases at J; junction bases unmatched: 10. The CDR3 consists of 12 residues. CDR3 sequence reads: CASSEDRASSYF. In DNA form, the CDR3 reads TGTGCCAGCAGTGAGGACAGGGCAAGTAGTTACTTC.

The sample holds many counts of this clonotype. The genes are TRBV20-1 and TRBJ1-1; D remains unclear. Germline loops: CDR1 DFQATT, CDR2 SNEGSKA (reference sequence). The length of the CDR3 is 11 residues. V lost 5 bases and J 3 bases, leaving 7 bases between the germline ends. DNA for the CDR3: TGCAGTGCTCCCGGGTACACTGAAGCTTTCTTT. Its protein is CSAPGYTEAFF.

The sample holds many counts of this clonotype. V usage is TRBV7-3 and J usage is TRBJ2-2, with no clear D. Trimming left V 2 bases short and J 1 base short, with 2 bases between. The CDR3 length is 13 residues. Germline lookup yields CDR1 SGHTA and CDR2 FQGTGA. The CDR3 DNA sequence: TGTGCCAGCAGCTTAGGGAACACCGGGGAGCTGTTTTTT. Amino acid sequence: CASSLGNTGELFF.

This clonotype was detected many times. This chain links TRBV20-1 with TRBJ2-7, with 7 bases aligning to TRBD2. Trimming cost V 2 bases and J 2 bases; bases outside gene matches: 6. The length of the CDR3 is 14 residues. CDR1 DFQATT and CDR2 SNEGSKA come from the germline V gene (reference sequence). The CDR3 loop reads CSARKPSGAYEQYF. For the CDR3, the DNA is TGCAGTGCTAGAAAGCCTAGCGGTGCCTACGAGCAGTACTTC.

This clonotype was seen many times. The chain employs TRBV28 and TRBJ2-7; D remains ambiguous. Germline assignment: CDR1 MDHEN and CDR2 SYDVKM. The CDR3 is 16 residues long. Trimming removed 4 bases at V and 0 bases at J, with 16 bases between. The CDR3 DNA sequence: TGTGCCAGCAGTTCCCCGGCGACTCGAAACTCCTACGAGCAGTACTTC. Translated, it gives CASSSPATRNSYEQYF.

The chain recombines TRBV5-1 with TRBJ2-1; either TRBD1 or TRBD2 may fit D (6 bases each). The V gene's germline CDR1 is SGHRS and CDR2 YFSETQ. V lost 4 bases, J lost 5 bases, and 22 bases lay in between. The CDR3 covers 17 residues. Written as DNA, the CDR3 is TGCGCCAGCAGCCGCTTTCGGGGGCCAAATCTAAACAATGAGCAGTTCTTC. Amino acids: CASSRFRGPNLNNEQFF.

This clonotype was recorded many times. The rearrangement links TRBV4-3 to TRBJ2-1; D gene ambiguous. The length of the CDR3 is 14 residues. Germline-derived CDR1 and CDR2 are LGHNA and YSLEER. The ends were cut back, 0 bases at V and 4 bases at J, with 7 bases in the middle. The CDR3 nucleotides are TGCGCCAGCAGCCAAGACTTCTTATACAATGAGCAGTTCTTC. Amino acid sequence: CASSQDFLYNEQFF.

This clonotype was recorded many times. This chain connects TRBV21-1 to TRBJ2-2; the table's D call TRBD1 went unverified against the DNA. TRBV21-1 is a pseudogene segment. The CDR3 spans 16 residues. The CDR3 DNA sequence: TGTGCCAGCAGCAAGAGAACAGGGGGTAACACCGGGGAGCTGTTTTTT. Amino acid sequence: CASSKRTGGNTGELFF.

In nucleotides, the CDR3 is TGTGCCAGCAGTTACTCGATCGCCCGGCGTACTGAAGCTTTCTTT. Protein product: CASSYSIARRTEAFF. The chain joins TRBV6-5 to TRBJ1-1; D gene unclear. V lost 0 bases, J lost 5 bases, and 13 bases lay in between. The germline gives CDR1 MNHEY, CDR2 SVGAGI. The CDR3 runs to 15 residues.

This clonotype was counted ten times or more. J is TRBJ1-2 and V is TRBV4-3; 9 bases align to TRBD1. The CDR3 spans 14 residues. Per the germline V gene, CDR1 is LGHNA and CDR2 is YSLEER. Trimming removed 5 bases from V and 1 base from J; junction bases left unmatched: 2. In DNA, the CDR3 is TGCGCCAGCAGCTGGACAGGGGATAACTATGGCTACACCTTC. It yields the protein CASSWTGDNYGYTF.

This chain connects TRBV2 to TRBJ2-3; perhaps TRBD2 as D (5 bases). Per the germline V gene, CDR1 is SNHLY and CDR2 is FYNNEI. The CDR3 contains 16 residues. V was trimmed by 3 bases and J by 5 bases, leaving 18 bases between them. As DNA, the CDR3 is TGTGCCAGCAGTGATGCGACTCTTCCTGCGGGAGATACGCAGTATTTT. It codes for CASSDATLPAGDTQYF.

This clonotype was counted many times. The J gene is TRBJ1-4, the V gene TRBV20-1, with 10 bases identical to TRBD1. CDR1 and CDR2 from the germline V gene are DFQATT and SNEGSKA (reference sequence). The CDR3 is 16 residues long. V lost 5 bases to trimming and J lost 7 bases; unmatched junction nucleotides: 13. The CDR3 sequence is CSASRDRGSSGEKLFF. The CDR3 DNA reads TGCAGTGCTTCTCGGGACAGGGGAAGCTCGGGTGAAAAACTGTTTTTT.

This clonotype was detected ten times or more. The chain has TRBV5-1 and TRBJ2-2; 10 nucleotides match TRBD2. This CDR3 has 16 residues. Germline-derived CDR1 and CDR2 are SGHRS and YFSETQ. After removal of 2 bases from V and 1 base from J, the junction contained 2 bases not matched to a gene. CDR3 protein: CASSFGTSVNTGELFF. Here the CDR3 DNA reads TGCGCCAGCAGCTTTGGGACTAGCGTGAACACCGGGGAGCTGTTTTTT.

The J gene is TRBJ2-3, the V gene TRBV5-1, with 12 bases matching TRBD1. This CDR3 has 16 amino acids. With V trimmed by 2 bases and J by 5 bases, 6 bases remained unmatched. The germline CDR1 and CDR2 sequences are SGHRS and YFSETQ. The CDR3 DNA follows: TGCGCCAGCAGCTTAGGGACAGGGGGCCTTGAAGATACGCAGTATTTT. Translated: CASSLGTGGLEDTQYF.

This chain uses TRBV24-1 with TRBJ2-5, with 12 bases aligning to TRBD2. CDR1 and CDR2 (germline): KGHDR, SFDVKD. The ends lost 4 bases at V and 4 bases at J; junction bases unmatched: 6. The CDR3 covers 16 residues. The CDR3 sequence: CATSDRGLAGLETQYF. The CDR3 DNA reads TGTGCCACCAGTGACCGCGGACTAGCGGGATTAGAGACCCAGTACTTC.

This clonotype was counted at least ten times. This chain links TRBV20-1 with TRBJ1-4; D unclear. Trimming left V 3 bases short and J 10 bases short, with 9 bases between. The V gene's germline CDR1 is DFQATT and CDR2 SNEGSKA (reference sequence). The CDR3 is 11 residues long. CDR3 amino acids: CSARGKGKLFF. Here the CDR3 DNA reads TGCAGTGCTAGGGGGAAAGGAAAACTGTTTTTT.

The rearrangement uses TRBV7-2 and TRBJ2-7; 9 nucleotides agree with TRBD2. Germline V gives CDR1 SGHTA, CDR2 FQGNSA. Trimming removed 0 bases from V and 2 bases from J; junction bases left unmatched: 2. The length of the CDR3 is 15 residues. The DNA of the CDR3 is TGTGCCAGCAGCTTAGCTAGCGGGGGTGCCTACGAGCAGTACTTC. It encodes CASSLASGGAYEQYF.

There are many counts of this clonotype. The rearrangement links TRBV10-3 to TRBJ2-2; D is undetermined. Germline CDR1 reads ENHRY; CDR2 reads SYGVKD. V was trimmed by 6 bases and J by 0 bases, leaving 8 bases between them. The CDR3 covers 14 residues. The CDR3 is CAIRGDSNTGELFF. The CDR3 region has the DNA TGTGCCATCAGGGGCGATTCGAACACCGGGGAGCTGTTTTTT.

In its sample, this clonotype was seen many times. This sequence joins TRBV9 and TRBJ2-1; D is uncertain. V was shortened by 0 bases and J by 5 bases, with 6 bases between the two germline ends. CDR3 size: 13 residues. The germline CDR1 and CDR2 sequences are SGDLS and YYNGEE. CDR3 nucleotide sequence: TGTGCCAGCAGCGTAGATCCGGACAATGAGCAGTTCTTC. Its protein product is CASSVDPDNEQFF.